This T cell receptor (beta chain) is from a study of blood T cell repertoires in COVID-19. The wider study: Acute and convalescent COVID-19 specimens originated in the United States, Italy and Spain. The cDNA or gDNA used as material had been derived from T cells, B-cell-depleted T cells, or PBMCs.

Germline CDR1 SGHRS, CDR2 YFSETQ. The CDR3 consists of 18 residues. J lost 3 bases, V lost 2 bases, and 13 bases had no gene match. The data were produced by immunoSEQ multiplex PCR, yet TCRdb's version contains in-frame clones alone and is incomplete. The sample has around 700,000 clones; over 80% are singletons. V and J are TRBV5-1 and TRBJ2-1, with TRBD2 matching 8 bases. This receptor was identified in a woman aged 18 to 35 with acute or convalescent COVID-19. Sequencing was done on a sample of peripheral blood. In nucleotides, the CDR3 is TGCGCCAGCAGCTTAAGTCGACCCCGGGGGGGCATCTACAATGAGCAGTTCTTC. This codes for CASSLSRPRGGIYNEQFF.